Listed below are T cell receptor beta chains from one sample, sequenced in a study of identical twins. TCRdb fed the 5' RACE reads into MiXCR, producing one record per CDR3 protein. The sample lists roughly 540,000 distinct CDR3 sequences, under 25% occurring once. The data were also submitted as part of a second study, on T cells expressing NK-cell markers.

The sequencing sample was made of CD4+ T cells sorted from blood. The receptor set was obtained from a woman younger than 35 in good health. CDR3s include the opening cysteine and the closing phenylalanine or tryptophan. Fields, in order: D gene, clone size, J gene, V gene, CDR3 length, CDR3 DNA, CDR3 protein. D genes are given only for firm matches. Clone size is shown for a subset of rows, as once, few, many or a class of expanded clone.

>.|.|TRBJ2-1|TRBV7-2|12
TGTGCCAGCAGCTCACGGACATCTTATCCGTTCTTC
CASSSRTSYPFF
>.|few|TRBJ2-1|TRBV11-3|14
TGTGCCAGCAGCTTAGGACTAGTGGGAGGTGAGCAGTTCTTC
CASSLGLVGGEQFF
>TRBD2|.|TRBJ2-2|TRBV7-9|14
TGTGCCAGCGGACTAGCGGTTTTCACCGGGGAGCTGTTTTTT
CASGLAVFTGELFF
>TRBD1|.|TRBJ1-4|TRBV20-1|17
TGCAGTGCTCCCCTTTGGGGACAGGCTGCAACTAATGAAAAACTGTTTTTT
CSAPLWGQAATNEKLFF
>TRBD1|few|TRBJ1-6|TRBV20-1|14
TGCAGTGCTGGGGACAGGAGTGATAATTCACCCCTCCACTTT
CSAGDRSDNSPLHF
>.|few|TRBJ2-1|TRBV20-1|13
TGCAGTGCCCCCGACTATCTGGGGAATGAGCAGTTCTTC
CSAPDYLGNEQFF
>.|.|TRBJ2-3|TRBV5-1|14
TGCGCCAGCAGCTTGGCGGCTCAGGGAGATACGCAGTATTTT
CASSLAAQGDTQYF
>.|.|TRBJ2-3|TRBV7-2|15
TGTGCCAGCAGCTCCGGTCTTAGTGCTTCGGGTACGCAGTATTTT
CASSSGLSASGTQYF
>.|.|TRBJ2-7|TRBV6-2/TRBV6-3|15
TGTGCCAGCAGTTACGATATCGGGGGATACTACGAGCAGTACTTC
CASSYDIGGYYEQYF
>.|few|TRBJ2-5|TRBV7-2|15
TGTGCCAGCAGCTTAGTGGCAGGGGCTTTCGAGACCCAGTACTTC
CASSLVAGAFETQYF
>.|few|TRBJ2-1|TRBV5-1|15
TGCGCCAGCAGCTTGGCACTGGGGCCGAACAATGAGCAGTTCTTC
CASSLALGPNNEQFF
>.|.|TRBJ2-7|TRBV5-4|15
TGTGCCAGCAGCATGTTCGGGGGGCGCTCCTACGAGCAGTACTTC
CASSMFGGRSYEQYF
>.|.|TRBJ2-3|TRBV18|17
TGTGCCAGCTCACCCAGCAGGGGGGCACAAGACACAGATACGCAGTATTTT
CASSPSRGAQDTDTQYF
>TRBD1|few|TRBJ2-7|TRBV10-3|15
TGTGCCATCAGTGTTAAGGGACAGGGGAAGGACGAGCAGTACTTC
CAISVKGQGKDEQYF
>TRBD2|few|TRBJ2-3|TRBV10-3|13
TGTGCCATCAGTGGTTCGGCCGGGGGGACGCAGTATTTT
CAISGSAGGTQYF
>.|.|TRBJ2-1|TRBV7-9|14
TGTGCCAGCAGCTCTAGGCAAGCAGCCAATGAGCAGTTCTTC
CASSSRQAANEQFF
>.|.|TRBJ2-1|TRBV27|15
TGTGCCAGCAGTTTTCGTGAGTTTAGAGACAATGAGCAGTTCTTC
CASSFREFRDNEQFF
>TRBD2|.|TRBJ2-5|TRBV20-1|15
TGCAGTGCCGACATACTAGCGGGGGTCCAAGAGACCCAGTACTTC
CSADILAGVQETQYF
>.|few|TRBJ2-5|TRBV5-1|16
TGCGCCAGCAGCTCGCTCCGGGACGGAACACAAGAGACCCAGTACTTC
CASSSLRDGTQETQYF
>.|.|TRBJ2-1|TRBV7-2|12
TGTGCCGCGGGTGAGGCTTACAATGAGCAGTTCTTC
CAAGEAYNEQFF
>.|.|TRBJ2-7|TRBV5-5|13
TGTGCCAGCAGCTTCCCTAGCTCCTACGAGCAGTACTTC
CASSFPSSYEQYF
>TRBD1|.|TRBJ2-2|TRBV7-9|15
TGTGCCAGCAACAACAGGGGGCGAGGCACCGGGGAGCTGTTTTTT
CASNNRGRGTGELFF
>.|.|TRBJ2-3|TRBV20-1|14
TGCAGTGCTATAACCAGCGGGCTAACGGGTACGCAGTATTTT
CSAITSGLTGTQYF
>TRBD2|.|TRBJ2-3|TRBV12-3/TRBV12-4|15
TGTGCCAGCAGTCGAACGGGACTAGCAGGGGATACGCAGTATTTT
CASSRTGLAGDTQYF
>.|few|TRBJ2-1|TRBV12-3/TRBV12-4|14
TGTGCCAGCACCCGACTAGTTAGGTACAATGAGCAGTTCTTC
CASTRLVRYNEQFF
>.|few|TRBJ1-5|TRBV7-2|12
TGTGCCAGCGGCCCGCCCAATCAGCCCCAGCATTTT
CASGPPNQPQHF
>.|.|TRBJ2-3|TRBV12-3/TRBV12-4|11
TGTGCCAGCACCCAGACGGGGACGCAGTATTTT
CASTQTGTQYF
>.|many|TRBJ2-6|TRBV29-1|14
TGCAGCGTCGCTACAGGCTCTGGGGCCAACGTCCTGACTTTC
CSVATGSGANVLTF
>TRBD2|few|TRBJ2-1|TRBV7-9|13
TGTGCCAGCAGCTGGAGCGGGGTAACGTCGGGGTTCTTC
CASSWSGVTSGFF
>TRBD2|few|TRBJ2-1|TRBV19|18
TGTGCCAGTAGTATCGGTTGGCTAGCGGGAGGGGCCTACAATGAGCAGTTCTTC
CASSIGWLAGGAYNEQFF
>TRBD1|.|TRBJ1-2|TRBV12-3/TRBV12-4|12
TGTGCCACCCGAGGGGACAGTGGGGGCTACACCTTC
CATRGDSGGYTF
>.|.|TRBJ2-5|TRBV9|17
TGTGCCAGCAGCGTATCTCCTCAAGTGGGCAGTCGAGAGACCCAGTACTTC
CASSVSPQVGSRETQYF
>.|many|TRBJ2-3|TRBV5-1|14
TGCGCCAGCAGTCCTGGGGACACCACAGATACGCAGTATTTT
CASSPGDTTDTQYF
>.|many|TRBJ2-1|TRBV20-1|13
TGCAGTGCTAGGTACAGGGCTCTCAATGAGCAGTTCTTC
CSARYRALNEQFF
>TRBD2|.|TRBJ2-5|TRBV6-5|17
TGTGCCAGCAGTTACACCCTCGGGGGGGCTGGGGGAGAGACCCAGTACTTC
CASSYTLGGAGGETQYF
>.|.|TRBJ2-1|TRBV12-3/TRBV12-4|15
TGTGCCAGCAGTTTAGAGGGCAGTCGCCACAATGAGCAGTTCTTC
CASSLEGSRHNEQFF
>.|.|TRBJ2-2|TRBV20-1|13
TGCAGTGCTGGGAGGACGGGGACCGGGGAGCTGTTTTTT
CSAGRTGTGELFF
>TRBD2|few|TRBJ2-3|TRBV12-3/TRBV12-4|15
TGTGCCAGCAGTTCCCGCCTACTAGCGTCAGATACGCAGTATTTT
CASSSRLLASDTQYF
>TRBD1|few|TRBJ2-2|TRBV4-3|16
TGCGCCAGCAGCCGTAACAGGGGGATGAACACCGGGGAGCTGTTTTTT
CASSRNRGMNTGELFF
>.|.|TRBJ2-1|TRBV9|14
TGTGCCAGCAGCGTAGATCCTGGGTACAATGAGCAGTTCTTC
CASSVDPGYNEQFF
>.|many|TRBJ2-4|TRBV1|20
TGCACCAGCAGCCCATTTCCCGGGACTAGCGGGGGAACGACCAAAAACATTCAGTACTTC
CTSSPFPGTSGGTTKNIQYF
>TRBD2|.|TRBJ2-7|TRBV10-3|15
TGTGCCATCAGCGGGACTAGCGGGATGAATTACGAGCAGTACTTC
CAISGTSGMNYEQYF
>TRBD1|.|TRBJ1-1|TRBV7-9|16
TGTGCCAGCATCCCGGGACAGGGGGCGTGGAACACTGAAGCTTTCTTT
CASIPGQGAWNTEAFF
>TRBD1|.|TRBJ1-4|TRBV20-1|13
TGCAGTGCCGAACAGGGGCATCGCGAAAAACTGTTTTTT
CSAEQGHREKLFF
>.|few|TRBJ1-2|TRBV7-8|17
TGTGCCAGCAGCTTAGCCGGTCGAACAGCACCTAACTATGGCTACACCTTC
CASSLAGRTAPNYGYTF
>.|few|TRBJ2-5|TRBV20-1|11
TGCAGTGCTAGGGAGGTAGAGACCCAGTACTTC
CSAREVETQYF
>TRBD2|medium-sized|TRBJ2-5|TRBV10-3|15
TGTGCCATCAGTGAGTCGACCGGGAGGGCGGAGACCCAGTACTTC
CAISESTGRAETQYF
>TRBD1|.|TRBJ1-1|TRBV7-9|14
TGTGCCAGCAGCTTACAGGGGGAAGGTGGCTCGGCTTTCTTT
CASSLQGEGGSAFF
>.|few|TRBJ2-3|TRBV20-1|13
TGCAGTGCTAGATCGGGGACTCCGGATACGCAGTATTTT
CSARSGTPDTQYF
>.|few|TRBJ1-2|TRBV7-9|14
TGTGCCAGCAGCTTAACGGTGAATAACTATGGCTACACCTTC
CASSLTVNNYGYTF
>TRBD1|few|TRBJ1-4|TRBV20-1|13
TGCAGTGCTTCTCCAGGGGGAGATGAAAAACTGTTTTTT
CSASPGGDEKLFF
>.|.|TRBJ2-1|TRBV9|14
TGTGCCAGCGGTAGGCGTTCCGGATCTAATGAGCAGTTCTTC
CASGRRSGSNEQFF
>.|many|TRBJ2-1|TRBV7-9|13
TGTGCCAGCAGCTTAGCCAACTACGGGCAGCAGTTCTTC
CASSLANYGQQFF
>TRBD2|many|TRBJ2-4|TRBV20-1|17
TGCAGTGCTAGTAGGGCGGGAGGACCTCTGGCCAAAAACATTCAGTACTTC
CSASRAGGPLAKNIQYF
>.|few|TRBJ1-1|TRBV20-1|12
TGCAGTGCTATGTCCTACAGCACTGAAGCTTTCTTT
CSAMSYSTEAFF